This T cell receptor (beta chain) was sequenced during a study of T-cell memory formation after mild COVID-19. Overall study findings and caveats: Detection of some responders pre-infection suggested pre-existing cross-reactive memory T cells participated. Second-wave clones peaking on day 37 lacked confirmed SARS-CoV-2 specificity.

With 1 base removed from V and 0 bases from J, the gap between germline ends came to 11 bases. In germline, CDR1 is LGHNA, CDR2 YSLEER. The CDR3 is made up of 16 amino acids. This clonotype was detected only a few times. Its matching antigen is unknown. TCRdb re-derived calls from the 5' RACE reads in MiXCR, one entry per CDR3 protein. This sample has 200,000 to 250,000 distinct CDR3 sequences, with under 12% found just once. This clonotype was obtained from a man between 18 and 35 years old who had mild COVID-19 (a few samples of this study predate the infection). Cell type and time point are not known. The V call is TRBV4-3, the J call TRBJ2-3; tentatively, D is TRBD1 (6 bases). What was sequenced was PBMCs or a T cell subset sorted from them (not recorded which). DNA of the CDR3: TGCGCCAGCAGCCAAGGAGGGACAACTAGCACAGATACGCAGTATTTT. Amino acid sequence: CASSQGGTTSTDTQYF.